This T cell receptor (beta chain) is drawn from a study of early T cells in non-severe SARS-CoV-2 infection. TCRdb redid the calling of the 5' RACE reads with MiXCR, one entry per CDR3 protein. The data show about 98,000 distinct CDR3 sequences, with 14% seen just once and roughly 6.4% held by the top ten. Germline V gene sequence: CDR1 DFQATT, CDR2 SNEGSKA (reference sequence). The V end lost 6 bases, the J end lost 8 bases, and 20 bases lay between the germline ends. This CDR3 is 14 amino acids long. This clonotype originated in an adult who was a healthcare worker with PCR-confirmed SARS-CoV-2 infection or an uninfected control (not recorded which). The chain recombines TRBV20-1 with TRBJ2-1; maybe TRBD2 (7 bases). The sequencing sample was made of whole blood. The CDR3 DNA reads TGCAGTGCCCAGCGGGAAGGGGGAGTCGATGAGCAGTTCTTC. Translated, it gives CSAQREGGVDEQFF.